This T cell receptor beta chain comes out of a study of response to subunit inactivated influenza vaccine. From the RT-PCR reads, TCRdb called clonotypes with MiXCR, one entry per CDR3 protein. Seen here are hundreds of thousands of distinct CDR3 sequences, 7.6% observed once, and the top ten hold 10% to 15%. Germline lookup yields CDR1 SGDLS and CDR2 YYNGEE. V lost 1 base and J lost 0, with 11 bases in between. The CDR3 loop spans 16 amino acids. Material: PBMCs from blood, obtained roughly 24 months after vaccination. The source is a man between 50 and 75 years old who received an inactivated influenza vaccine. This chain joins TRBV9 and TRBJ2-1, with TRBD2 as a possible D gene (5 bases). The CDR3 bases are TGTGCCAGCAGCGTAACCTATAGCGACTCCTACAATGAGCAGTTCTTC. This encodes CASSVTYSDSYNEQFF.